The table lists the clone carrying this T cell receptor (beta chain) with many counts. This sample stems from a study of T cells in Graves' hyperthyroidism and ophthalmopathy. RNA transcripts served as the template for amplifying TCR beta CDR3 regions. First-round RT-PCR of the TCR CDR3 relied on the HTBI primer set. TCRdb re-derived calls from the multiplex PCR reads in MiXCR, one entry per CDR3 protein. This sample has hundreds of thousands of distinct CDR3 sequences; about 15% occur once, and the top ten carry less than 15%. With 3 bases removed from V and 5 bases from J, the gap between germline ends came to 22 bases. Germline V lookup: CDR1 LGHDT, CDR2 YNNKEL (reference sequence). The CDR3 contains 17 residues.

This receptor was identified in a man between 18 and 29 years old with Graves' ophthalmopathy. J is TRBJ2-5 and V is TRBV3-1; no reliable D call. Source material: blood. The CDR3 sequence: CASSQVGGGALTETQYF. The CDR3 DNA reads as TGTGCCAGCAGCCAGGTCGGTGGTGGTGCATTGACGGAGACCCAGTACTTC.